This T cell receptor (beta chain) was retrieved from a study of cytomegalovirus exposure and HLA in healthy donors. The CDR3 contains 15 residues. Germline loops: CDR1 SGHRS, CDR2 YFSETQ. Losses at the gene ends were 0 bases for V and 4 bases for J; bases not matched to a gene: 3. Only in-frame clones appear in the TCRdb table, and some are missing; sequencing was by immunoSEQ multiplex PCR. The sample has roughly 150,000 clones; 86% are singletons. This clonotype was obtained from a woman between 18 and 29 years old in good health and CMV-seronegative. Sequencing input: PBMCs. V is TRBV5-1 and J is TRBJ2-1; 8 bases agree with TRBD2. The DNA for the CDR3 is TGCGCCAGCAGCTTGGCGGGGGGGCGTTACAATGAGCAGTTCTTC. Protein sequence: CASSLAGGRYNEQFF.